A selection of T cell receptor beta chains follows, all from one sample in a study of blood T cell repertoires in COVID-19. Data came from immunoSEQ multiplex PCR; TCRdb stores just in-frame clones and leaves some out. This sample carries over 130,000 clones, about 84% of them seen once, and the ten largest clones take 1.5% to 2%. What was sequenced was PBMCs or T cells enriched from blood (not recorded which). These receptors all stem from a woman aged 18-35 years who had been exposed to COVID-19. CDR3s include the opening cysteine and the closing phenylalanine or tryptophan. A D gene is named only where the DNA matches it firmly. Size tells how often a clone was seen (once, few, many) or the class of an expanded clone, and some rows leave it out.

TRBD2	-	TRBV7-9	TRBJ2-7	TGTGCCAGCAGCAGTCAATATGCGGCGGGAGTTGACGAGCAGTACTTC	CASSSQYAAGVDEQYF
-	-	TRBV28	TRBJ1-5	TGTGCCACCGAGTTACACACAGGGATTGTGTATCAGCCCCAGCATTTT	CATELHTGIVYQPQHF
-	-	TRBV25-1	TRBJ2-3	TGTGCCAGCAGCGCAGGGAGGCCAGATACGCAGTATTTT	CASSAGRPDTQYF
-	-	TRBV4-1	TRBJ1-5	TGCGCCAGCAGCCAGGGGCCTCCCTATCAGCCCCAGCATTTT	CASSQGPPYQPQHF
TRBD1	-	TRBV27	TRBJ1-1	TGTGCCAGCAGTTTTCACAGGGGTAGGGCTGAAGCTTTCTTT	CASSFHRGRAEAFF
-	-	TRBV27	TRBJ1-6	TGTGCCAGCAGTTACCAGGGGAGCTCCTATAATTCACCCCTCCACTTT	CASSYQGSSYNSPLHF
-	-	TRBV19	TRBJ1-5	TGTGCCAGTAGTATACGGCACAGGGACAATCAGCCCCAGCATTTT	CASSIRHRDNQPQHF
TRBD2	-	TRBV7-3	TRBJ2-1	TGTGCCAGCAGCGCGGGAGGGAGCTCCTACAATGAGCAGTTCTTC	CASSAGGSSYNEQFF
-	once	TRBV27	TRBJ1-4	TGTGCCAGCACCTCGGCCGGGTCAACTAATGAAAAACTGTTTTTT	CASTSAGSTNEKLFF
TRBD1	-	TRBV29-1	TRBJ1-4	TGCAGCGTTACAATTTCTGGACAGGGATCAGGGGAAAAACTGTTTTTT	CSVTISGQGSGEKLFF
-	-	TRBV11-3	TRBJ2-1	TGTGCCAGCAGCGTGGGGACACTGATTAATGAGCAGTTCTTC	CASSVGTLINEQFF
TRBD1	-	TRBV6-1	TRBJ2-3	TGTGCCAGCAGTGAATGGACAGGGAGCACAGATACGCAGTATTTT	CASSEWTGSTDTQYF
-	-	TRBV29-1	TRBJ2-2	TGCAGCGCCAAAAGGGGTAGTAGCCATAACACCGGGGAGCTGTTTTTT	CSAKRGSSHNTGELFF
TRBD1	-	TRBV3-1/TRBV3-2	TRBJ2-1	TGTGCCAGCAGCGGCATGACAGGGGGAGACAATGAGCAGTTCTTC	CASSGMTGGDNEQFF
-	-	TRBV18	TRBJ1-5	TGTGCCAGCTCACCTGACAGTAGCAATCAGCCCCAGCATTTT	CASSPDSSNQPQHF
TRBD1	-	TRBV4-1	TRBJ2-1	TGCGCCAGCAGCCTAGACAGGGTTGGTGAGCAGTTCTTC	CASSLDRVGEQFF
TRBD2	-	TRBV2	TRBJ2-1	TGTGCCAGCAGTTGGGGACTAGCGGGAGCGAGGGCCTACAATGAGCAGTTCTTC	CASSWGLAGARAYNEQFF
TRBD2	once	TRBV7-6	TRBJ2-7	TGTGCCAGCAGCAGCGGGACTAGCGGTACCTACGAGCAGTACTTC	CASSSGTSGTYEQYF
TRBD2	-	TRBV5-1	TRBJ2-3	TGCGCCAGCAGCCGCGAGGCGGGGGGGCTCACAGATACGCAGTATTTT	CASSREAGGLTDTQYF
TRBD1	-	TRBV19	TRBJ2-7	TGTGCCAGTAGTAAAGAAGGGGGCCGCACCTACGAGCAGTACTTC	CASSKEGGRTYEQYF
-	-	TRBV24-1	TRBJ2-3	TGTGCCAACCCGGACACTCGGAGGGCAGATACGCAGTATTTT	CANPDTRRADTQYF
TRBD1	-	TRBV7-3	TRBJ2-1	TGTGCCAGCAGCTCATCAGGGGGCGCATACAATGAGCAGTTCTTC	CASSSSGGAYNEQFF
TRBD1	few	TRBV27	TRBJ2-7	TGTGCCAGCAGTTTCGGGACAGGGGACTACGAGCAGTACTTC	CASSFGTGDYEQYF
-	once	TRBV12-3/TRBV12-4	TRBJ1-1	TGTGCCAGCAGTTTACTTCTGAACACTGAAGCTTTCTTT	CASSLLLNTEAFF
-	-	TRBV6-5	TRBJ2-7	TGTGCCAGCAGTTTCTCTGGCCCCTACGAGCAGTACTTC	CASSFSGPYEQYF
TRBD1	-	TRBV29-1	TRBJ2-1	TGCAGCGTTGGAGGGGGACCGGGACAGGGGGCGAGTGAGCAGTTCTTC	CSVGGGPGQGASEQFF
TRBD2	-	TRBV27	TRBJ2-7	TGTGCCAGCAGTTTATCGGCGGCCCTAGCGGGAGGGACCTACGAGCAGTACTTC	CASSLSAALAGGTYEQYF
TRBD2	-	TRBV7-2	TRBJ2-7	TGTGCCAGCAGCTCAGGAGCCGGACTAGGCTACGAGCAGTACTTC	CASSSGAGLGYEQYF